This T cell receptor (beta chain) was retrieved from a study of beta chain features in type 1 diabetes. Turning to the study itself: About 110 million sorted cells were examined across all samples.

General study findings and limits: When Type 1 diabetes patients were examined, their TCRB CDR3s proved moderately but significantly shorter in all four CD4+ subsets. Naive, central memory and Treg TCRB repertoires appeared more alike in patients than in healthy donors.

Reverse transcribing all isolated RNA meant expressed TCRB transcripts were sequenced. Some clones are missing from TCRdb's copy, which holds only in-frame ones; the method was immunoSEQ multiplex PCR. The table includes 350,000 to 450,000 clones, 14% detected once. With 7 bases removed from V and 7 bases from J, the gap between germline ends came to 14 bases. This CDR3 region has 12 residues. From germline, CDR1 is SGHRS and CDR2 YFSETQ. This clone occurred a few times. The antigen is undetermined. CD45RO/CCR7/CD25/CD127/CD95/CD27 staining was used to isolate CD4+ naive, central memory, regulatory and stem cell-like memory cells by sorting.

The sequencing sample was made of naive CD4+ T cells from blood. The TCR was taken from a young man in good health. The chain links TRBV5-1 to TRBJ1-2; D not certain. In DNA form, the CDR3 reads TGCGCCAGCGGGCCTCGGGAGGGTGGCTACACCTTC. This translates into CASGPREGGYTF. Drawing the rest from reference TRBV5-1 and TRBJ1-2, the complete variable domain is KAGVTQTPRYLIKTRGQQVTLSCSPISGHRSVSWYQQTPGQGLQFLFEYFSETQRNKGNFPGRFSGRQFSNSRSEMNVSTLELGDSALYLCASGPREGGYTFGSGTRLTVV.